The sequence of this T cell receptor beta chain was determined in a study of T cell responses to AZD1222 COVID-19 vaccine. Across the study: Samples with a second dose at about 4 or about 12 weeks were pooled together.

Measured with immunoSEQ multiplex PCR; TCRdb has only the in-frame clones, and not every one. The sample carries 150,000 to 200,000 clones, 85% to 95% recorded once. Worth noting for this clone: Its antigen remains unknown.

Study-wide points: Most donors were white British and more were female, and clonal diversity was possibly underestimated. In the spike-specific TCR repertoire, nearly half reportedly target unmutated variant regions. Among vaccine-associated CD4 TCRs, coverage spanned spike, with dominance at 160-218 and 743-854.

The CDR3 totals 14 residues. Trimming pared 2 bases from V and 1 base from J, leaving 6 bases between. Germline-derived CDR1 and CDR2 are LGHNA and YSLEER. The receptor's source is an adult in good health. The V call is TRBV4-3, the J call TRBJ1-5; no clear D gene. Sequencing was performed on peripheral blood, taken on day 0 of AZD1222 vaccination. The CDR3 region has the DNA TGCGCCAGCAGCCAACTTTGGAGCAATCAGCCCCAGCATTTT. Translation: CASSQLWSNQPQHF.